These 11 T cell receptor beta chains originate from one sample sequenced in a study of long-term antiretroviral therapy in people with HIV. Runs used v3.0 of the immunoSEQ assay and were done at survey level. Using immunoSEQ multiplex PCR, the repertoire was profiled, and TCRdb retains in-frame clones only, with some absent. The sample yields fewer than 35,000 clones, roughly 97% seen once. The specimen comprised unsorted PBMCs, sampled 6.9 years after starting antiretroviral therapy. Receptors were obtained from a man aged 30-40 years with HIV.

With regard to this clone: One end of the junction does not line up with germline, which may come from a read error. The CDR3 loop reads CASSSDRETEQFF. In DNA form, the CDR3 reads TGTGCTAGCAGTTCCGACAGGGAGACTGAGCAGTTCTTC. The gene calls are TRBV7-7 and TRBJ2-1, with 7 bases identical to TRBD1. Germline assignment: CDR1 SSHAT and CDR2 FNYEAQ (reference sequence). CDR3 size: 13 residues.

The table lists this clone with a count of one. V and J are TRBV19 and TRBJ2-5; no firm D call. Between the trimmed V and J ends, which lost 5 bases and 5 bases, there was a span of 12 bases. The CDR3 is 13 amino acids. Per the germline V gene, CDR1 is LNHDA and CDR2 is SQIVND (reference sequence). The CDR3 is CASSPVAVETQYF. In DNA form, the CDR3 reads TGTGCCAGTAGTCCCGTAGCCGTCGAGACCCAGTACTTC. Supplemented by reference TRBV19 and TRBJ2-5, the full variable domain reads DGGITQSPKYLFRKEGQNVTLSCEQNLNHDAMYWYRQDPGQGLRLIYYSQIVNDFQKGDIAEGYSVSREKKESFPLTVTSAQKNPTAFYLCASSPVAVETQYFGPGTRLLVL.

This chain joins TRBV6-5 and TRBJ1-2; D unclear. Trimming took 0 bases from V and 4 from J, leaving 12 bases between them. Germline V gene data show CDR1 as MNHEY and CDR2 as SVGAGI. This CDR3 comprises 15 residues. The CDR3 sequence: CASSYSASATYGYTF. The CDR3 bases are TGTGCCAGCAGTTACTCGGCATCAGCTACCTATGGCTACACCTTC.

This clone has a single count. The CDR3 is CASSKVGGTGLNEQFF. The CDR3, as DNA: TGTGCCAGTAGTAAGGTGGGTGGGACAGGGTTGAATGAGCAGTTCTTC. The chain has TRBV19 and TRBJ2-1; TRBD1 matches 9 bases. J gave up 7 bases and V 4 bases, and 11 bases lay outside the gene matches. The CDR3 spans 16 residues. CDR1 and CDR2 from the germline V gene are LNHDA and SQIVND (reference sequence). The complete variable domain, with remaining parts taken from reference TRBV19 and TRBJ2-1, reads DGGITQSPKYLFRKEGQNVTLSCEQNLNHDAMYWYRQDPGQGLRLIYYSQIVNDFQKGDIAEGYSVSREKKESFPLTVTSAQKNPTAFYLCASSKVGGTGLNEQFFGPGTRLTVL.

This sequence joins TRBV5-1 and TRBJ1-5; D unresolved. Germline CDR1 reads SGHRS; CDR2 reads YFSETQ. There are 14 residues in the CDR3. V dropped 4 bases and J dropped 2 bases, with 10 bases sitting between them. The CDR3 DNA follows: TGCGCCAGCAGCGTGGGAGAGCGCAATCAGCCCCAGCATTTT. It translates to CASSVGERNQPQHF.

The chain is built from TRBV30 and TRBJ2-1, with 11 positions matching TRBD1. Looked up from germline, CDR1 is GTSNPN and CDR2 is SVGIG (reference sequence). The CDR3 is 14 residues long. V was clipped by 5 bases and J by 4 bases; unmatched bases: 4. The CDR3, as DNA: TGTGCCTGGTGGACAGGGGGCAGATACAATGAGCAGTTCTTC. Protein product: CAWWTGGRYNEQFF.

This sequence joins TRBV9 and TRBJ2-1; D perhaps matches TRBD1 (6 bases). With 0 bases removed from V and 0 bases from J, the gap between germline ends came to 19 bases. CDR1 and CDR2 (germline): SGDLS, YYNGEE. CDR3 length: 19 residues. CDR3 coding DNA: TGTGCCAGCAGCGTAGGAGGGGGACACCCGATGAGCTCCTACAATGAGCAGTTCTTC. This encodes CASSVGGGHPMSSYNEQFF. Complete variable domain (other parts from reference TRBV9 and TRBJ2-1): DSGVTQTPKHLITATGQRVTLRCSPRSGDLSVYWYQQSLDQGLQFLIQYYNGEERAKGNILERFSAQQFPDLHSELNLSSLELGDSALYFCASSVGGGHPMSSYNEQFFGPGTRLTVL.

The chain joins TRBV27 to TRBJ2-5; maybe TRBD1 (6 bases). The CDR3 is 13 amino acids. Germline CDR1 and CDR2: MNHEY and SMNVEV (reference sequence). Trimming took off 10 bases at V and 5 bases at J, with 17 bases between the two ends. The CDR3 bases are TGTGCCACTCGGGACATCGGGCAGGAGACCCAGTACTTC. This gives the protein CATRDIGQETQYF.

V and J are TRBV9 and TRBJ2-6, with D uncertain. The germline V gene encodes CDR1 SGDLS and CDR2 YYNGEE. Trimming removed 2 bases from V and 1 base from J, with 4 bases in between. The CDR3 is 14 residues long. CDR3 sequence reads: CASSVPSGANVLTF. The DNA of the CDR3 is TGTGCCAGCAGCGTCCCTTCTGGGGCCAACGTCCTGACTTTC.

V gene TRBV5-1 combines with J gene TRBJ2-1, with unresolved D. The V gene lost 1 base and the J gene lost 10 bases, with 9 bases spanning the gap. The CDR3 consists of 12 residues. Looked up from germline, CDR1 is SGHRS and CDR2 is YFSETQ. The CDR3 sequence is CASSLPPREQFF. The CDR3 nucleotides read TGCGCCAGCAGCTTGCCCCCTCGGGAGCAGTTCTTC.

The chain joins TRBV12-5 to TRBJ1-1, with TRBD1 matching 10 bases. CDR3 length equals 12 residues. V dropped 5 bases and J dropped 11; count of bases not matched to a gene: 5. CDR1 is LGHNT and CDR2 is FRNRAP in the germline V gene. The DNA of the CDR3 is TGTGCTAGTGGTCCCGGGACAGGGGTCGCTTTCTTT. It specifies CASGPGTGVAFF.